This T cell receptor beta chain was identified in a study of blood T cell repertoires in COVID-19. Overall study: Some COVID-19 samples were acute and others convalescent; all came from the United States, Italy and Spain. The cDNA or gDNA used as material had been derived from T cells, B-cell-depleted T cells, or PBMCs.

Germline V gene lookup returns CDR1 MNHEY and CDR2 SVGAGI. Trimming took off 7 bases at V and 8 bases at J, with 12 bases between the two ends. This CDR3 is built from 13 residues. The table lists this clone with a count of one. The protocol was immunoSEQ multiplex PCR, while the TCRdb copy is restricted to in-frame clones and leaves out a portion. The top ten hold 3.5% to 5% of the sample, which has about 160,000 clones, 90% to 95% seen once. Sequenced: peripheral blood. The chain couples TRBV6-5 to TRBJ1-6; D not certain. The clonotype originates from a woman between 45 and 65 years old with acute or convalescent COVID-19. Here the CDR3 DNA reads TGTGCCAGCATTACCTCCCGAGATTCACCCCTCCACTTT. Protein product: CASITSRDSPLHF.